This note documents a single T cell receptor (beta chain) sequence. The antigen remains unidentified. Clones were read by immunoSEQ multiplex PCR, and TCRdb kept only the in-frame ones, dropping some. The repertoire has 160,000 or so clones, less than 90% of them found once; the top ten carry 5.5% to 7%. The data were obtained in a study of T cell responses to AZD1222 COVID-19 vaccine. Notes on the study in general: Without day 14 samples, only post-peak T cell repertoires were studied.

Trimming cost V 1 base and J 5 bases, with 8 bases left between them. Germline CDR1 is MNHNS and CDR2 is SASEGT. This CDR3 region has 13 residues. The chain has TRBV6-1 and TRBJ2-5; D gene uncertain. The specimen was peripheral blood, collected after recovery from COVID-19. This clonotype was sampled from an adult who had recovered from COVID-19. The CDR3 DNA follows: TGTGCCAGCAGTGAAGTCGGTCGGGAGACCCAGTACTTC. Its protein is CASSEVGRETQYF.